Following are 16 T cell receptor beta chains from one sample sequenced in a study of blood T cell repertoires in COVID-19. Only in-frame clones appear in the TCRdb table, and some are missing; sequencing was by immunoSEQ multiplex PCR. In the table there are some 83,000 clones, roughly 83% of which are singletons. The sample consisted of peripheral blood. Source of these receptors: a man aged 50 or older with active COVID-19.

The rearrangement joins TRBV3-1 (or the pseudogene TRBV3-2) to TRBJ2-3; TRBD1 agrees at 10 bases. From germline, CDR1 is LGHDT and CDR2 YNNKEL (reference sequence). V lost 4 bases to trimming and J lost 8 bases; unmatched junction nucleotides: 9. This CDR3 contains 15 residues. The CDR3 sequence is CASSPRDRGAGTQYF. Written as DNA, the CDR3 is TGTGCCAGCAGCCCCCGGGACAGGGGTGCGGGTACGCAGTATTTT.

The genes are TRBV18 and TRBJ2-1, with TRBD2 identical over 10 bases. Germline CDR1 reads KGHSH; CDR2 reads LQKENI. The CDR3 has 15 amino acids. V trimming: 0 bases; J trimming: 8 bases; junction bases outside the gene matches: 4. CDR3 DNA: TGTGCCAGCTCACCACCGGGAAGCGGGAGGGATGAGCAGTTCTTC. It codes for CASSPPGSGRDEQFF.

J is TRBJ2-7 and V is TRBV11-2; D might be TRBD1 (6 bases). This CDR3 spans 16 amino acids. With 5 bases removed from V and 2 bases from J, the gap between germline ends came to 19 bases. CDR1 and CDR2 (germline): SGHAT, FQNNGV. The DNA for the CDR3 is TGTGCCAGCAGCACGAACCGGGACATTCGTACCTACGAGCAGTACTTC. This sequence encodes CASSTNRDIRTYEQYF.

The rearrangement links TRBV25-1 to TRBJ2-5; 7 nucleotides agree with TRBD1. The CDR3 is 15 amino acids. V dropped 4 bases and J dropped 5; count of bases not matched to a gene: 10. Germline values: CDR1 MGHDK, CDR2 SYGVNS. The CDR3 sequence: CASSVDRVSGETQYF. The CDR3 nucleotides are TGTGCCAGCAGTGTAGACAGGGTTTCGGGGGAGACCCAGTACTTC.

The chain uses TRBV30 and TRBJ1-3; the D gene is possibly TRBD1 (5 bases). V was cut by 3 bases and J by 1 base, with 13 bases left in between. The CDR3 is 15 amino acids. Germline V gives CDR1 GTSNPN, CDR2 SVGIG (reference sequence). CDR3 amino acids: CAWSGRVLSGNTIYF. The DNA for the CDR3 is TGTGCCTGGAGCGGCAGGGTTCTATCTGGAAACACCATATATTTT.

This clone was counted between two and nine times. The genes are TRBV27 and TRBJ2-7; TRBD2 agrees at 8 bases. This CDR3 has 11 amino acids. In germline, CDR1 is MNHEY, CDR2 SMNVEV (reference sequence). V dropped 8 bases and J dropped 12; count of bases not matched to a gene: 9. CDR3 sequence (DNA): TGTGCCAGCTCCGGGGTAGCGGGACCGTACTTC. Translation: CASSGVAGPYF.

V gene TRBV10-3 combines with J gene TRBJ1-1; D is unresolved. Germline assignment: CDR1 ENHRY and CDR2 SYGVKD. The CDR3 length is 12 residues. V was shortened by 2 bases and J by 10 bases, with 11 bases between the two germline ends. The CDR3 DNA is TGTGCCATCAGTGAGAATGAGGGTATAGCTTTCTTT. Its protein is CAISENEGIAFF.

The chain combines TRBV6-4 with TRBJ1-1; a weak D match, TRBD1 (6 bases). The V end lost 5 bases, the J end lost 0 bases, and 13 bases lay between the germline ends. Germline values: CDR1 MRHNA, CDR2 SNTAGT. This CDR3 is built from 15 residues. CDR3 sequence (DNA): TGTGCCAGCAGTCCCGGCCAGGGGATGAACACTGAAGCTTTCTTT. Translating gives CASSPGQGMNTEAFF.

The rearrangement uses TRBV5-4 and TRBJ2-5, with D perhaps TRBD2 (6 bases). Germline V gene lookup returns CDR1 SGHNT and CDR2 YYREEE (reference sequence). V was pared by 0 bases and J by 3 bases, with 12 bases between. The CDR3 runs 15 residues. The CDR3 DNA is TGTGCCAGCAGCTTGGGCAATTCGGGAGAAGAGACCCAGTACTTC. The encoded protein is CASSLGNSGEETQYF.

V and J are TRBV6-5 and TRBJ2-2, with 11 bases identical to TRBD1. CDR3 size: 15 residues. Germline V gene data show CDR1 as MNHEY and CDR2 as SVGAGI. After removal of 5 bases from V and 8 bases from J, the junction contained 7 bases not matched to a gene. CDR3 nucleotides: TGTGCCAGCAGTCACCGGGACAGGGGGGCGGGGGAGCTGTTTTTT. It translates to CASSHRDRGAGELFF.

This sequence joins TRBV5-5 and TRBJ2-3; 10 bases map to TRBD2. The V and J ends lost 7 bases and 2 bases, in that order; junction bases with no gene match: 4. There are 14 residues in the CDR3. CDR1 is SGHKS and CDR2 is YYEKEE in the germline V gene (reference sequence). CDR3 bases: TGTGCCAGCGGACTAGCGGATACCACAGATACGCAGTATTTT. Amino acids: CASGLADTTDTQYF.

The DNA of the CDR3 is TGTGCCAGCAGCGCGGCGGGAAGCTCCTATGGCTACACCTTC. Its protein is CASSAAGSSYGYTF. This rearrangement joins TRBV9 to TRBJ1-2; D remains unclear. Germline V lookup: CDR1 SGDLS, CDR2 YYNGEE. This CDR3 is built from 14 residues. V lost 3 bases to trimming and J lost 4 bases, with 13 bases between them.

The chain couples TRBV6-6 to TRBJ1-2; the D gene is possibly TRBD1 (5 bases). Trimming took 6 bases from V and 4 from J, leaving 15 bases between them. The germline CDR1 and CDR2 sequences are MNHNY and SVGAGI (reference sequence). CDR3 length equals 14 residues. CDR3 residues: CASSSGAGGYGYTF. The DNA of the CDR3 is TGTGCCAGCAGCTCGGGAGCCGGGGGCTATGGCTACACCTTC.

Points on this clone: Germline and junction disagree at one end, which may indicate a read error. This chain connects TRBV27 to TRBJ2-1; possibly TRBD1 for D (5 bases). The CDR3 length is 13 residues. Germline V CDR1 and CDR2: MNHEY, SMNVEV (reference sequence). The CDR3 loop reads CASSLLGANEQFF. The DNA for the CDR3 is TGTGCCAGCAGTTTACTAGGGGCCAATGAACAGTTCTTC.

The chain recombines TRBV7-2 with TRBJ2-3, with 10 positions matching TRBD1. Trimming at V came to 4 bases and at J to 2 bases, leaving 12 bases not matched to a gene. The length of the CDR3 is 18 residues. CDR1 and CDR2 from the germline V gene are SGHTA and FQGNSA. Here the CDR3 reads CASSYRRRTGGNTDTQYF. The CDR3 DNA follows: TGTGCCAGCAGCTACCGTCGGAGGACAGGGGGAAACACAGATACGCAGTATTTT.

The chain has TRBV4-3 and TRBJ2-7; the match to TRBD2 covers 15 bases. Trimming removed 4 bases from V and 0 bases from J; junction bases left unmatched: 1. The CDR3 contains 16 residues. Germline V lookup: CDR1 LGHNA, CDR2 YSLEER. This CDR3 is CASSRTSGRASYEQYF. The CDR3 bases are TGCGCCAGCAGCCGGACTAGCGGGAGGGCCTCCTACGAGCAGTACTTC.